This entry concerns a single TCR beta chain. The specificity of this receptor is unknown. No base quality information exists; no much larger clone differs at one position. The source of the sample is a study of blood T cell repertoires in COVID-19 (dated by TCRdb to about 2020). Background for the entire study: Samples from collaborators originated in the United States, Italy and Spain and spanned both the acute and convalescent phases of COVID-19. Nearly every sample came with metadata listing a de-identified subject ID, COVID-19 status, age in years and sex. The prospective study material was composed of cDNA or gDNA derived from T cells, B-cell-depleted T cells, or PBMCs. Deeply sampled blood TCRbeta repertoires from subjects exposed to, actively infected with, or recovered from COVID-19 were included in the dataset. The repertoires were released in a freely available public database meant as a resource for research on the immune response to SARS-CoV-2. The samples were drawn from the first 160 participants of the ongoing ImmuneRACE study and from more than 1,000 subjects provided by 6 global collaborators. HLA class I and class II types, where available, came from metadata supplied by the sample provider rather than from assay-based typing.

TCRbeta CDR3 regions were amplified from genomic DNA using the immunoSEQ Assay, a bias-controlled multiplex PCR. As for how the authors treated the data: Nucleated cell counts per sample were estimated from amplification of reference gene primers within the assay. To quantify the absolute abundance of each unique TCRbeta CDR3 rearrangement, sequence reads were collapsed and filtered. For each sample, productive Simpson clonality was calculated as the square root of Simpson's diversity index across productive rearrangements. The source is immuneACCESS, and TCRdb retained only in-frame sequences with V and J called. Part of the clones is not carried over; for the studies checked, unresolved V genes explain less than half of this, and the remainder is unexplained. The V and J calls and clone size are taken from that table; D and trimming were inferred from the DNA. This sample comprises around 140,000 clones, around nine tenths of them detected only once. The top ten hold about 1.7% of the sample.

Whole blood was collected in K2EDTA tubes by collaborating institutions according to the institutions' own protocols. For TCRbeta analysis, collaborators shipped samples in one of three forms: frozen whole blood, isolated PBMCs, or DNA extracted from either of those sample types. V is trimmed back by 10 bases and J by 6 bases, and the junction contains 11 bases that no gene match accounts for. CDR1 and CDR2 (MNHEY, SVGAGI) derive from the germline V gene. From the cysteine through the phenylalanine, the CDR3 covers 13 amino acids. Just the 39-base CDR3 DNA is kept, in frame starting at base 1. Here is what the overall study found, with its caveats: The amount of clinical and demographic metadata varied by source and participant and was provided uncurated.

Sequences were obtained from peripheral blood. The sequence was collected from a woman aged 50 to 65 with acute or convalescent COVID-19. Recombination connected TRBV6-5 to TRBJ1-2; TRBD1 agrees with 7 junctional bases. The nucleotide sequence is given as TGTGCCATCGAACAGGGGAGGCGTCATGGCTACACCTTC. This codes for CAIEQGRRHGYTF.